The subject of this entry is one T cell receptor beta chain. Antigen specificity is unknown. The data belong to a study of cytomegalovirus exposure and HLA in healthy donors. The germline V gene encodes CDR1 MRHNA and CDR2 SNTAGT. V was cut by 2 bases and J by 5 bases, with 12 bases left in between. This CDR3 is 14 amino acids long. General study results and limits: A few V segments could not be told apart, such as TRBV6-2 and TRBV6-3, and were left out. Later analysis suggested most CMV-associated TCR beta chains were HLA-restricted.

PCR employed 60 Vbeta and 13 Jbeta primers. TCRdb keeps only in-frame clones here, not all; method: immunoSEQ multiplex PCR. The profile covers about 94,000 clones, with about 80% appearing a single time and 1.3% to 1.5% taken by the ten largest. This rearrangement joins TRBV6-4 to TRBJ1-1; D might be TRBD1 (6 bases). The receptor was isolated from a male donor in good health and CMV-seronegative. The material sequenced was PBMCs. The CDR3 protein is CASSDTFRGTEAFF. DNA for the CDR3: TGTGCCAGCAGTGACACATTCAGGGGTACTGAAGCTTTCTTT.